This entry features one T cell receptor (beta chain) sequence. This entry comes from a study of cytomegalovirus exposure and HLA in healthy donors. Germline V CDR1 and CDR2: LNHDA, SQIVND (reference sequence). V lost 8 bases and J lost 0, with 11 bases in between. The CDR3 contains 14 residues. Data came from immunoSEQ multiplex PCR; TCRdb stores just in-frame clones and leaves some out. Of about 130,000 clones in the sample, nearly 90% are singletons; the top ten hold 1.1%. The source is a woman under 30 in good health and CMV-seronegative. The sample consisted of PBMCs. This chain connects TRBV19 to TRBJ1-5; no clear D gene. DNA for the CDR3: TGTGCCAGTTCGCGCCCAAGTAGCAATCAGCCCCAGCATTTT. It encodes CASSRPSSNQPQHF.